The clone carrying this TCR beta chain was seen just once. Germline V lookup: CDR1 LGHDT, CDR2 YNNKEL (reference sequence). This CDR3 contains 17 residues. V was pared by 3 bases and J by 8 bases, with 16 bases of the junction left unmatched. This sample was included in a study of blood T cell repertoires in COVID-19. Overall study: Spain, Italy and the United States supplied samples that represented acute and convalescent COVID-19. In each case, the material was cDNA or gDNA derived from T cells, B-cell-depleted T cells, or PBMCs.

Authors' processing steps: Amplification with reference gene primers provided the estimates of nucleated cell counts. Generated by immunoSEQ multiplex PCR, the TCRdb table keeps only in-frame clones and is missing some. The V and J calls and clone size were taken over from that table, and D and trimming were inferred from the DNA. The repertoire holds over 250,000 clones, around 86% seen once, with 10% to 15% in the top ten. This clonotype was sampled from a human donor in a cohort sampled during active COVID-19. The V and J genes are TRBV3-1 (or the pseudogene TRBV3-2) and TRBJ1-2; TRBD1 aligns across 9 bases. The sequencing input was peripheral blood. The CDR3 DNA follows: TGTGCCAGCAGCCAGACCCCCCGGACAGGGGAATTGTACGGCTACACCTTC. It is translated as CASSQTPRTGELYGYTF.